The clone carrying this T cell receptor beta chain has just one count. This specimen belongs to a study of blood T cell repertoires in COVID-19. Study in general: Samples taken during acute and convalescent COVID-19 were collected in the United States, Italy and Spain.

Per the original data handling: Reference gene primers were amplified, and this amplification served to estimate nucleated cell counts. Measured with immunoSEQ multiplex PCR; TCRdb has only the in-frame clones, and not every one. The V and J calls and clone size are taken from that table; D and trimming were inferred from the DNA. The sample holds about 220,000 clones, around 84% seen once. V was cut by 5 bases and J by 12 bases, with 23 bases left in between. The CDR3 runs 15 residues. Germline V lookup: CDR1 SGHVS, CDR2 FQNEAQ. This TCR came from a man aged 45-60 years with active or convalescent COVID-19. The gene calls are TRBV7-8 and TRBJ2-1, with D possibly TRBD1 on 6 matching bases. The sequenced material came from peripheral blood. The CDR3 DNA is TGTGCCAGCAGCCCCCAGGGGCTACCAATATCGGGGCAGTTCTTC. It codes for CASSPQGLPISGQFF.